Listed here are 31 T cell receptor beta chains from one sample, sequenced in a study. In TCRdb, the 5' RACE reads were re-called with MiXCR into one record per CDR3 protein. The table includes 62,000 or so distinct CDR3 sequences, roughly 28% detected once. The sorted Tregs were CD4+CD25+CD127-/low cells. Material for sequencing was tumor-infiltrating Tregs sorted from the breast tumor. The receptor set was obtained from a female donor with breast cancer.

This clonotype was counted many times. The rearrangement uses TRBV5-1 and TRBJ1-2, with 8 bases aligning to TRBD1. CDR1 is SGHRS and CDR2 is YFSETQ in the germline V gene. This CDR3 region has 16 residues. V was clipped by 0 bases and J by 4 bases; unmatched bases: 8. The CDR3 spells CASSLEAGGHSYGYTF. The CDR3 DNA sequence: TGCGCCAGCAGCTTGGAGGCAGGGGGCCACTCCTATGGCTACACCTTC.

This clonotype was seen only once. The chain links TRBV29-1 to TRBJ2-1, with D perhaps TRBD1 (5 bases). The CDR3 is 13 amino acids. The germline V gene has CDR1 SQVTM and CDR2 ANQGSEA. The V end was cut by 8 bases, the J end by 8 bases, with 19 bases between. The CDR3 region is CSLPVGVSYEQFF. The CDR3 DNA follows: TGCAGCCTACCAGTAGGGGTAAGCTATGAGCAGTTCTTC.

This clonotype was counted many times. This chain uses TRBV29-1 with TRBJ1-2; D is perhaps TRBD1 (6 bases). CDR3 length: 14 residues. Trimming left V 0 bases short and J 8 bases short, with 16 bases between. CDR1 and CDR2 from the germline V gene are SQVTM and ANQGSEA. The CDR3 DNA sequence: TGCAGCGTTGAAGATCCCTCGGGGGGCGGAGGCTACACCTTC. Encoded protein: CSVEDPSGGGGYTF.

This chain connects TRBV9 to TRBJ2-5, with a possible D match to TRBD2 (6 bases). This CDR3 is built from 14 residues. CDR1 and CDR2 (germline): SGDLS, YYNGEE. V was clipped by 4 bases and J by 4 bases, with 14 bases between them. CDR3 sequence (DNA): TGTGCCAGCAGCCCCCAGACCGGGGGAGAGACCCAGTACTTC. It encodes CASSPQTGGETQYF.

This clonotype was detected a few times. This sequence joins TRBV12-3 or TRBV12-4 and TRBJ2-5, with D possibly being TRBD1 or TRBD2 (7 bases each). This CDR3 spans 15 amino acids. The V end lost 6 bases, the J end lost 3 bases, and 17 bases lay between the germline ends. The DNA of the CDR3 is TGTGCCAGCAGCTTTAACAGGGGAGGGGAAGAGACCCAGTACTTC. Translated, it gives CASSFNRGGEETQYF.

This clonotype was counted between two and nine times. This sequence joins TRBV5-5 and TRBJ2-1; 14 bases line up with TRBD2. The V gene end was trimmed by 1 base and the J gene end by 7 bases; junction bases not matched to a gene: 4. The CDR3 loop spans 16 amino acids. Per germline, CDR1 SGHKS and CDR2 YYEKEE (reference sequence). As DNA, the CDR3 is TGTGCCAGCAGCTTGTTGGGGACTAGCGGGGGTAATGAGCAGTTCTTC. Its translation: CASSLLGTSGGNEQFF.

This clonotype was seen many times. The chain uses TRBV20-1 and TRBJ2-1; 12 bases are a match to TRBD2. CDR1 is DFQATT, CDR2 SNEGSKA, per germline (reference sequence). The CDR3 has 15 residues. The V gene end was trimmed by 3 bases and the J gene end by 8 bases; junction bases not matched to a gene: 8. The CDR3 coding sequence is TGCAGTGCTAGTTATCCGGGACTAGCGGGTCATGAGCAGTTCTTC. It is translated as CSASYPGLAGHEQFF.

This clonotype was found a few times. V usage is TRBV11-2 and J usage is TRBJ2-1; D ambiguous. The CDR3 is 15 amino acids. The germline gives CDR1 SGHAT, CDR2 FQNNGV. Trimming pared 1 base from V and 3 bases from J, leaving 10 bases between. The CDR3 coding sequence is TGTGCCAGCAGCTTAGGACGGTCCCTCTACAATGAGCAGTTCTTC. Translating gives CASSLGRSLYNEQFF.

The chain recombines TRBV7-8 with TRBJ1-3, with D hard to call. Germline assignment: CDR1 SGHVS and CDR2 FQNEAQ. Trimming took 0 bases from V and 0 from J, leaving 12 bases between them. This CDR3 has 17 amino acids. The chain's CDR3 is CASSLAGQVFSGNTIYF. CDR3 in DNA: TGTGCCAGCAGCTTAGCTGGGCAGGTATTCTCTGGAAACACCATATATTTT.

Only one count was recorded for this clonotype. This may stem from a read error, because a much larger clone lies one nucleotide away. The chain employs TRBV9 and TRBJ2-1; TRBD2 agrees at 11 bases. This CDR3 comprises 15 residues. The V gene's germline CDR1 is SGDLS and CDR2 YYNGEE. CDR3 in DNA: TGTACCAGCAGCTTCGGACTAGCGGGTTTCAATGAGCAGTTCTTC. This encodes CTSSFGLAGFNEQFF.

The chain recombines TRBV3-1 with TRBJ1-6; D remains ambiguous. The CDR3 is made up of 16 amino acids. Germline V lookup: CDR1 LGHDT, CDR2 YNNKEL (reference sequence). V lost 2 bases and J lost 5, with 13 bases in between. The CDR3 loop reads CASSQSSEVHNSPLHF. The CDR3, as DNA: TGTGCCAGCAGCCAATCCTCTGAGGTCCATAATTCACCCCTCCACTTT.

By share, this clonotype ranks as medium-sized (0.01 to 0.1%). The chain links TRBV5-1 to TRBJ1-1; D is possibly TRBD1 (5 bases). This CDR3 contains 14 residues. Germline CDR1 and CDR2: SGHRS and YFSETQ. The V end lost 6 bases, the J end lost 4 bases, and 16 bases lay between the germline ends. The CDR3 is CASTAGWGSTEAFF. The CDR3 DNA reads as TGCGCCAGCACCGCTGGGTGGGGGAGCACTGAAGCTTTCTTT.

This clonotype appeared a few times. The chain is built from TRBV7-6 and TRBJ1-1; maybe TRBD1 (5 bases). The CDR3 is 16 residues long. The V gene lost 4 bases and the J gene lost 1 base, with 16 bases spanning the gap. CDR1 is SGHVS, CDR2 FNYEAQ, per germline. The CDR3 sequence is CASSSSRVDGNTEAFF. For the CDR3, the DNA is TGTGCCAGCAGCTCTTCCAGGGTGGACGGGAACACTGAAGCTTTCTTT.

The chain has TRBV6-5 and TRBJ1-6; perhaps TRBD1 as D (5 bases). V lost 5 bases to trimming and J lost 10 bases, with 18 bases between them. Germline V gene lookup returns CDR1 MNHEY and CDR2 SVGAGI. The CDR3 sequence is 15 residues long. CDR3 nucleotide sequence: TGTGCCAGCAGTATTACCGGGACGGGAGAGTCACCCCTCCACTTT. Encoded protein: CASSITGTGESPLHF.

This clonotype has a handful of counts. The genes are TRBV2 and TRBJ1-4; D is ambiguous. The CDR3 spans 14 residues. Germline V CDR1 and CDR2: SNHLY, FYNNEI. Trimming removed 6 bases from V and 8 bases from J, with 16 bases in between. CDR3 sequence (DNA): TGTGCCAGCAGCGCTCCGACCCCGGGGGAAAAACTGTTTTTT. It translates to CASSAPTPGEKLFF. The whole variable domain, filled in from reference TRBV2 and TRBJ1-4, reads EPEVTQTPSHQVTQMGQEVILRCVPISNHLYFYWYRQILGQKVEFLVSFYNNEISEKSEIFDDQFSVERPDGSNFTLKIRSTKLEDSAMYFCASSAPTPGEKLFFGSGTQLSVL.

The chain carries TRBV13 and TRBJ2-7; 7 bases are a match to TRBD2. This CDR3 spans 14 amino acids. The germline CDR1 and CDR2 sequences are PRHDT and FYEKMQ (reference sequence). The V segment lost 5 bases and the J segment 6 bases; nucleotides outside the gene matches: 10. As DNA, the CDR3 is TGTGCCAGCAGCAGGAACCTAGCGGTGAGCGAGCAGTACTTC. Translation gives CASSRNLAVSEQYF.

This clonotype was seen a single time. A much bigger clone sits one base away, suggesting this may be a read error. The CDR3 ends on some other residue instead of the conserved phenylalanine or tryptophan, so this is likely a read error. J is TRBJ1-2 and V is TRBV12-3 or TRBV12-4; TRBD1 aligns across 8 bases. This CDR3 contains 13 residues. V shed 3 bases and J 4 bases; nucleotides not matched to a gene: 1. The CDR3 bases are TGTGCCAGCAGTTTCCAGGGGGCCTATGGCTACACCCTC. This sequence encodes CASSFQGAYGYTL.

This clonotype was observed at least ten times. The chain employs TRBV4-1 and TRBJ2-7; D gene uncertain. The CDR3 runs to 14 residues. V lost 1 base to trimming and J lost 3 bases, with 10 bases between them. Germline assignment: CDR1 MGHRA and CDR2 YSYEKL. Here the CDR3 DNA reads TGCGCCAGCAGCCAAGTTCCCGATAACTACGAGCAGTACTTC. This gives the protein CASSQVPDNYEQYF.

V usage is TRBV18 and J usage is TRBJ1-5, with a tentative D call TRBD1 (5 bases). Looked up from germline, CDR1 is KGHSH and CDR2 is LQKENI. The CDR3 length is 14 residues. V lost 2 bases to trimming and J lost 3 bases, with 8 bases between them. Here the CDR3 reads CASSPLDINQPQHF. In nucleotides, the CDR3 is TGTGCCAGCTCACCATTGGACATCAATCAGCCCCAGCATTTT.

This clonotype was detected many times. V gene TRBV5-1 combines with J gene TRBJ2-6; D remains ambiguous. This CDR3 has 14 amino acids. Germline-derived CDR1 and CDR2 are SGHRS and YFSETQ. Trimming removed 0 bases from V and 0 bases from J, with 1 base in between. The CDR3 region has the DNA TGCGCCAGCAGCTTGGGCTCTGGGGCCAACGTCCTGACTTTC. It is translated as CASSLGSGANVLTF. Supplemented by reference TRBV5-1 and TRBJ2-6, the full variable domain reads KAGVTQTPRYLIKTRGQQVTLSCSPISGHRSVSWYQQTPGQGLQFLFEYFSETQRNKGNFPGRFSGRQFSNSRSEMNVSTLELGDSALYLCASSLGSGANVLTFGAGSRLTVL.

This clonotype occurred a few times. V is TRBV2 and J is TRBJ1-6; 7 bases are shared with TRBD1. The trim removed 3 bases at V and 11 bases at J, leaving 7 bases unmatched. The CDR3 has 14 residues. The germline V gene has CDR1 SNHLY and CDR2 FYNNEI. In nucleotides, the CDR3 is TGTGCCAGCAGTGAGGCAGGGGGTAGGACACCCCTCCACTTT. Encoded protein: CASSEAGGRTPLHF.

The V gene is TRBV4-2, the J gene TRBJ2-3; TRBD2 agrees at 8 bases. This CDR3 has 15 amino acids. Germline V gene data show CDR1 as LGHNA and CDR2 as YNFKEQ. The V and J ends lost 1 base and 8 bases, in that order; junction bases with no gene match: 8. CDR3 region: CASSQVGAGVGTQYF. In DNA form, the CDR3 reads TGTGCCAGCAGCCAAGTTGGAGCGGGAGTGGGTACGCAGTATTTT.

This chain links TRBV5-1 with TRBJ2-7; D possibly corresponds to TRBD1 (5 bases). This CDR3 contains 15 residues. Germline-derived CDR1 and CDR2 are SGHRS and YFSETQ. V lost 4 bases to trimming and J lost 0 bases, with 14 bases between them. CDR3 sequence reads: CASSTLTGTSYEQYF. In DNA, the CDR3 is TGCGCCAGCAGCACCTTAACAGGTACCTCCTACGAGCAGTACTTC.

This clonotype has at least ten counts. The gene calls are TRBV29-1 and TRBJ2-1; 12 bases match TRBD2. J lost 4 bases, V lost 6 bases, and 7 bases had no gene match. In germline, CDR1 is SQVTM, CDR2 ANQGSEA. This CDR3 contains 15 residues. CDR3 in DNA: TGCAGCGTCACCCCTAGCGGGAGGGGTTACAATGAGCAGTTCTTC. Residues: CSVTPSGRGYNEQFF.

As regards this clonotype: Given a much more abundant clone one base away, this may be a read error. The chain couples TRBV9 to TRBJ2-1; TRBD2 is a possible D gene (6 bases). The CDR3 consists of 13 residues. Per the germline V gene, CDR1 is SGDLS and CDR2 is YYNGEE. The V and J ends lost 2 bases and 12 bases respectively, with 15 bases between them. The CDR3 here is CASSVAGTPRQFF. As DNA, the CDR3 is TGTGCCAGCAGCGTTGCCGGGACTCCCAGGCAGTTCTTC. The full variable domain, completed using reference TRBV9 and TRBJ2-1, is DSGVTQTPKHLITATGQRVTLRCSPRSGDLSVYWYQQSLDQGLQFLIQYYNGEERAKGNILERFSAQQFPDLHSELNLSSLELGDSALYFCASSVAGTPRQFFGPGTRLTVL.

The CDR3 coding sequence is TGCGCCAGCAGCTTGGTACAGGGCGCCTACGAGCAGTACTTC. It specifies CASSLVQGAYEQYF. This rearrangement joins TRBV5-1 to TRBJ2-7; weak D call: TRBD1 (6 bases). V gave up 0 bases and J gave up 2 bases, with 9 bases separating them. Germline CDR1 and CDR2: SGHRS and YFSETQ. The CDR3 length is 14 residues.

Concerning this clonotype: A much larger clone differs by one base, so this may be a read error. V usage is TRBV5-1 and J usage is TRBJ1-1, with D possibly TRBD1 on 5 matching bases. CDR3 length equals 14 residues. Per germline, CDR1 SGHRS and CDR2 YFSETQ. Trimming stripped 7 bases from V and 4 bases from J, with 17 bases between. The CDR3 region is CASGSGPESTEAFF. The CDR3 coding sequence is TGCGCCAGCGGGTCGGGACCGGAAAGCACTGAAGCTTTCTTT.

Here the CDR3 reads CASSPQHRPNYGYTF. The CDR3 nucleotides are TGTGCCAGCAGTCCACAGCATCGACCGAACTATGGCTACACCTTC. The V call is TRBV12-3 or TRBV12-4, the J call TRBJ1-2; D gene uncertain. The V end was cut by 5 bases, the J end by 2 bases, with 15 bases between. The CDR3 consists of 15 residues.

The chain has TRBV6-6 and TRBJ1-1; D gene uncertain. V was clipped by 7 bases and J by 1 base, with 19 bases between them. Germline CDR1 MNHNY, CDR2 SVGAGI (reference sequence). The CDR3 consists of 16 residues. The CDR3 sequence: CASTPHLQGRNTEAFF. For the CDR3, the DNA is TGTGCCAGCACCCCACACCTCCAAGGCAGGAACACTGAAGCTTTCTTT.

As to this clonotype: One end of the junction varies from germline; a read error may be responsible. The chain recombines TRBV4-1 with TRBJ1-3; perhaps TRBD1 as D (6 bases). The CDR3 totals 16 residues. CDR1 and CDR2 from the germline V gene are MGHRA and YSYEKL. The CDR3 region is CASSHPQTGAGNTIHF. The CDR3 bases are TGCGCCAGCAGCCACCCCCAGACAGGAGCGGGAAACACCATACATTTT.

This clonotype was found many times. The V call is TRBV3-1, the J call TRBJ1-1; D unclear. Germline assignment: CDR1 LGHDT and CDR2 YNNKEL (reference sequence). This CDR3 spans 13 amino acids. Between the trimmed V and J ends, which lost 4 bases and 1 base, there was a span of 7 bases. CDR3 nucleotides: TGTGCCAGCAGCCTCACATCGAACACTGAAGCTTTCTTT. As protein: CASSLTSNTEAFF.